This T cell receptor (beta chain) comes out of a study of CD4 T cells in relation to SARS-CoV-2 and coronaviruses. The overall study: No peptide or an HIV-1 Nef peptide pool served as negative control.

The CDR3 is made up of 14 amino acids. CDR1 is SGHRS and CDR2 is YFSETQ in the germline V gene. With 4 bases removed from V and 5 bases from J, the gap between germline ends came to 15 bases. Details on this clone: The antigen is not known.

The unexposed donors gave CD4+ T cells in about 2011-2018, prior to COVID-19. The cells were cultured for roughly 11 days before CD4+ T cells were isolated. Data came from immunoSEQ multiplex PCR; TCRdb stores just in-frame clones and leaves some out. This table has roughly 18,000 clones, more than 75% appearing once. The source is a human donor in good health. The rearrangement links TRBV5-1 to TRBJ2-5, with D possibly called TRBD1 or TRBD2 (6 bases each). The sequenced material came from CD4+ T cells from PBMCs, cultured in vitro. DNA of the CDR3: TGCGCCAGCAGCAATGGGGGGCTTCGGGAGACCCAGTACTTC. It translates to CASSNGGLRETQYF.